The following is a TCR beta chain sequence with its context. This entry is derived from a study of blood T cell repertoires in COVID-19. V dropped 0 bases and J dropped 4; count of bases not matched to a gene: 7. Germline CDR1 LNHNV, CDR2 YYDKDF (reference sequence). The CDR3 consists of 16 residues. As handled by the study authors: It was from reference gene primer amplification that nucleated cell counts were estimated. Profiled with immunoSEQ multiplex PCR; TCRdb holds only in-frame clones, not every one. Clonal size and the V and J genes are those of that table, whereas D and trimming came from the DNA. The table has some 300,000 clones, around 89% seen once.

The specimen was peripheral blood. This receptor was taken from a woman aged 45-60 years with COVID-19, enrolled during active disease. This sequence joins TRBV15 and TRBJ2-5, with TRBD2 matching 8 bases. The chain's CDR3 is CATSRDMAGGGETQYF. As DNA, the CDR3 is TGTGCCACCAGCAGAGATATGGCGGGAGGAGGAGAGACCCAGTACTTC.